The text below deals with one T cell receptor (beta chain). What it recognizes is unknown. It was by quantitative 5'-RACE with molecular barcodes that TCR beta libraries were made. TCRdb recomputed calls from the 5' RACE reads with MiXCR, one row per CDR3 protein. There are more than 650,000 distinct CDR3 sequences in the sample; 12% occur only once, and more than 0.5% lies in the top ten. Germline V gives CDR1 MNHEY, CDR2 SVGAGI. Trimming removed 4 bases at V and 8 bases at J, with 17 bases between. The CDR3 totals 14 residues. This specimen belongs to a study of CD8 T cells in ankylosing spondylitis. General study points: Significant enrichment of disease-linked clones was reportedly seen in matched ankylosing spondylitis synovial fluid. Disease-linked clones bore a CD8+ phenotype and were relatively rare in peripheral blood. It appeared that ankylosing spondylitis blood was characterized by a TCR beta motif of about eight highly homologous variants.

Sequencing input: blood, either unsorted or a sorted T cell fraction (not recorded which). The rearrangement links TRBV6-5 to TRBJ1-2, with D unresolved. This TCR was sampled from a male donor with ankylosing spondylitis. As DNA, the CDR3 is TGTGCCAGCAGTTCCCGACGGCTCAGTGGGGGCTACACCTTC. Amino acid sequence: CASSSRRLSGGYTF.